This record concerns one T cell receptor (beta chain) sequence. Its matching antigen is unknown. The CDR3 has 15 amino acids. Germline assignment: CDR1 MNHEY and CDR2 SVGAGI. With 2 bases removed from V and 4 bases from J, the gap between germline ends came to 9 bases. These data are taken from a study of long-term antiretroviral therapy in people with HIV. Study overall: There is a gap of about a decade between the earliest samples and the later 2015 immediate-ART recommendation. Findings of the study overall: Blood in the study was drawn between the mid-2000s and the late 2010s, possibly under older ART regimens, which may be less effective than current ones.

The authors ran the immunoSEQ assay, v3.0, at survey level. Some clones are missing from TCRdb's copy, which holds only in-frame ones; the method was immunoSEQ multiplex PCR. Of 25,000 to 40,000 clones in the sample, nearly 90% were seen once. PBMC samples from each donor numbered at least one pre-ART and at least two post-ART. Without exception, participants with HIV were treated in the United States. This receptor was identified in a man aged 18 to 29 with HIV. The rearrangement joins TRBV6-5 to TRBJ1-6, with D perhaps matching TRBD1 (6 bases). The source material was unsorted PBMCs, sampled 1.1 years after starting antiretroviral therapy. The CDR3 nucleotides are TGTGCCAGCAGTTACGGACAGATTTATAATTCACCCCTCCACTTT. It is translated as CASSYGQIYNSPLHF.